This T cell receptor beta chain was documented in a study of blood T cell repertoires in COVID-19. Study background: COVID-19 samples from acute and convalescent phases originated in the United States, Italy and Spain. T cells, B-cell-depleted T cells, or PBMCs supplied cDNA or gDNA.

CDR3 length: 13 amino acids. V shed 3 bases and J shed 10 bases, with 15 bases lying between them. From germline, CDR1 is KGHSH and CDR2 LQKENI. Original handling: The assay estimated nucleated cells by amplifying reference gene primers. This table comes from immunoSEQ multiplex PCR, and its TCRdb copy is limited to in-frame clones, with some not included. V and J calls and clone size are given by that table; D and trimming were obtained from the DNA. This table holds a few hundred thousand clones, about 88% found once. Grouping used clinical history reported by participants in a survey and questionnaire.

This chain uses TRBV18 with TRBJ1-2; TRBD1 might be the D (5 bases). This sequence was found in a woman between 25 and 40 years old who had been exposed to COVID-19. Sequencing was performed on PBMCs or T cells enriched from blood (not recorded which). CDR3 DNA: TGTGCCAGCTCACCGTCCCGGACATCTTTCTACACCTTC. Translated: CASSPSRTSFYTF.